Each of the 9 T cell receptor beta chains below was sequenced from the same sample in a study of cytomegalovirus exposure and HLA in healthy donors. TCRdb's copy holds only in-frame clones and misses some; the assay was immunoSEQ multiplex PCR. Of 150,000 to 180,000 clones detected, just over 85% appear once; the ten largest clones hold over 2%. The sample taken for sequencing was PBMCs. These receptors all stem from a human donor in good health.

The sample holds one count of this clone. The CDR3 nucleotides read TGTGCCAGCAGCGATTCCGGGACAGGGTTTGGCTACACCTTC. This gives the protein CASSDSGTGFGYTF. J is TRBJ1-2 and V is TRBV2; 9 bases fit TRBD1. J lost 7 bases, V lost 6 bases, and 9 bases had no gene match. CDR1 and CDR2 (germline): SNHLY, FYNNEI. The CDR3 length is 14 residues.

The chain has TRBV7-3 and TRBJ2-1; weak D call: TRBD2 (6 bases). Trimming shortened V by 7 bases and J by 6 bases, and 7 bases separated the two germline ends. CDR1 is SGHTA and CDR2 is FQGTGA in the germline V gene. This CDR3 region has 11 residues. CDR3 bases: TGTGCCAGCACCGGGGGCAATGAGCAGTTCTTC. As protein: CASTGGNEQFF.

This chain links TRBV2 with TRBJ1-1; D ambiguous. CDR3 length: 14 residues. In germline, CDR1 is SNHLY, CDR2 FYNNEI. V was shortened by 3 bases and J by 5 bases, with 13 bases between the two germline ends. This chain's CDR3 is CASSDRTAGTEAFF. CDR3 DNA: TGTGCCAGCAGTGATCGGACCGCGGGGACTGAAGCTTTCTTT.

The J gene is TRBJ1-2, the V gene TRBV4-3; a possible D gene is TRBD1 (6 bases). Germline V gives CDR1 LGHNA, CDR2 YSLEER. The CDR3 extends over 14 amino acids. Trimming removed 1 base at V and 8 bases at J, with 14 bases between. The CDR3 region is CASSQGTWDTGYTF. The CDR3 DNA follows: TGCGCCAGCAGCCAAGGTACGTGGGACACCGGCTACACCTTC.

This chain connects TRBV5-1 to TRBJ2-1; D is possibly TRBD2 (5 bases). Trimming stripped 2 bases from V and 9 bases from J, with 12 bases between. The germline CDR1 and CDR2 sequences are SGHRS and YFSETQ. This CDR3 has 13 amino acids. CDR3 in amino acids: CASSFSGKGEQFF. As DNA, the CDR3 is TGCGCCAGCAGCTTTTCGGGGAAGGGTGAGCAGTTCTTC.

This clone occurred once. The chain employs TRBV11-1 and TRBJ1-2; D possibly corresponds to TRBD1 (6 bases). Germline-derived CDR1 and CDR2 are SGHAT and FQDESV (reference sequence). The germline V and J ends were trimmed by 5 bases and 3 bases, with 16 bases remaining between them. This CDR3 comprises 15 residues. The CDR3 loop is CASSADPPGDYGYTF. In DNA form, the CDR3 reads TGTGCCAGCAGCGCCGACCCCCCAGGGGACTATGGCTACACCTTC. Using reference TRBV11-1 and TRBJ1-2 for the parts outside the CDR3, the full variable domain is EAEVAQSPRYKITEKSQAVAFWCDPISGHATLYWYRQILGQGPELLVQFQDESVVDDSQLPKDRFSAERLKGVDSTLKIQPAELGDSAMYLCASSADPPGDYGYTFGSGTRLTVV.

This chain joins TRBV6-4 and TRBJ1-5, with unresolved D. Trimming left V 3 bases short and J 6 bases short, with 12 bases between. Germline V gene lookup returns CDR1 MRHNA and CDR2 SNTAGT. The CDR3 runs to 14 residues. The CDR3 protein is CASSDNGGTQPQHF. In DNA form, the CDR3 reads TGTGCCAGCAGTGATAATGGCGGAACTCAGCCCCAGCATTTT.

The CDR3 coding sequence is TGTGCCACCAGCAGAGAGGTGCAGGGCTATGGCTACACCTTC. Amino acid sequence: CATSREVQGYGYTF. V is TRBV15 and J is TRBJ1-2, with a possible D match to TRBD1 (5 bases). Germline CDR1 and CDR2: LNHNV and YYDKDF (reference sequence). The CDR3 length is 14 residues. V lost 0 bases to trimming and J lost 4 bases, with 9 bases between them.

The chain has TRBV6-6 and TRBJ2-1; D uncertain. V was clipped by 5 bases and J by 5 bases, with 13 bases between them. CDR1 MNHNY and CDR2 SVGAGI come from the germline V gene (reference sequence). The CDR3 is 14 residues long. CDR3 nucleotides: TGTGCCAGCAGTCTGCCCTTCAGAAACAATGAGCAGTTCTTC. It encodes CASSLPFRNNEQFF.